This T cell receptor (beta chain) emerged from a study of vaccination effects on CD4 cells after COVID-19. Background on the study: It was a median of 72 days after the second dose that post-vaccine samples were obtained. Findings and limits, study-wide: Late post-vaccination, clones induced by infection and those induced by vaccine underwent marked clonal contraction.

Profiling relied on immunoSEQ multiplex PCR, and the TCRdb table lists in-frame clones only, not all of them. Counted here are 66,000 or so clones, 70% to 85% occurring once; the ten biggest clones make up 2.4%. In regard to this clone: The antigen is unknown.

After roughly eleven days in culture, the CD4+ T cells were isolated. Vaccine administered to participants consisted of two doses of either BNT162b2 or mRNA-1273. The authors exchanged half the medium for IL-2 medium on days 3 and 7. This CDR3 is 14 amino acids long. V was clipped by 4 bases and J by 4 bases; unmatched bases: 6. Germline assignment: CDR1 SGHNT and CDR2 YYREEE (reference sequence). The sequenced sample was CD4+ T cells from PBMCs cultured without peptide, obtained after COVID-19 vaccination. The chain carries TRBV5-4 and TRBJ2-3; the match to TRBD1 covers 7 bases. The clonotype originates from a human donor who received a COVID-19 vaccine. The CDR3 protein is CASSGRQGADTQYF. CDR3 bases: TGTGCCAGCAGCGGCAGACAGGGTGCAGATACGCAGTATTTT. Full variable domain (outside the CDR3, taken from reference TRBV5-4 and TRBJ2-3): ETGVTQSPTHLIKTRGQQVTLRCSSQSGHNTVSWYQQALGQGPQFIFQYYREEENGRGNFPPRFSGLQFPNYSSELNVNALELDDSALYLCASSGRQGADTQYFGPGTRLTVL.